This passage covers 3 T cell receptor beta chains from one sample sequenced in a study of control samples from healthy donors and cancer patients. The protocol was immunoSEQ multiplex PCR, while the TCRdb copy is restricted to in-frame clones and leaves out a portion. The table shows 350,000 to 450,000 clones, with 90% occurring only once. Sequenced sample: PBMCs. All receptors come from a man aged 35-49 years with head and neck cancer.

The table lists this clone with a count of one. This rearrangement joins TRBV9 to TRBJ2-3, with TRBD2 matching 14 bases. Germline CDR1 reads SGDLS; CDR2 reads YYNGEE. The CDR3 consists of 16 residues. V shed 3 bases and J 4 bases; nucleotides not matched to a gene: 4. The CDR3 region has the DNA TGTGCCAGCAGCGCTTTGGGACTAGCGGGGGCAGATACGCAGTATTTT. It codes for CASSALGLAGADTQYF.

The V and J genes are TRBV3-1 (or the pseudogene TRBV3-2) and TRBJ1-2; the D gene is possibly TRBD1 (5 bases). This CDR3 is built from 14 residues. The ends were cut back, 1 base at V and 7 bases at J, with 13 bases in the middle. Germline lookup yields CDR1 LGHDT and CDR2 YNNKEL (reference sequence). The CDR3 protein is CASSQGDRSGGYTF. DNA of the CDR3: TGTGCCAGCAGCCAAGGGGACCGGTCTGGTGGCTACACCTTC.

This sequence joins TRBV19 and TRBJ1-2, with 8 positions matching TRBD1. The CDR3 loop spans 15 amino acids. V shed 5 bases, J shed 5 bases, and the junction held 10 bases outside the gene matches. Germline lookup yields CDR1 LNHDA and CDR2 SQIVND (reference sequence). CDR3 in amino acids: CASSPWTGLGYGYTF. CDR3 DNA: TGTGCCAGTAGTCCCTGGACAGGGTTGGGGTATGGCTACACCTTC.